The entry that follows covers one T cell receptor (beta chain) sequence. Its antigen is unidentified. The donors comprised healthy bone marrow donors. The sample originates from a study of cytomegalovirus exposure and HLA in healthy donors. On the study more broadly: The Caucasian-associated ancestry cluster contained 81% of the approximately 390 genotyped donors.

The study, taken as a whole, reports: TCR beta sequences reportedly predicted the HLA-A and HLA-B alleles of most subjects accurately. Earlier analysis found most TCR beta V segments productive about 90% or about 30% of the time.

V was shortened by 3 bases and J by 8 bases, with 14 bases between the two germline ends. Germline V gene sequence: CDR1 MGHRA, CDR2 YSYEKL. The CDR3 extends over 14 amino acids. Primers: 60 Vbeta forward and 13 Jbeta reverse. The protocol was immunoSEQ multiplex PCR, while the TCRdb copy is restricted to in-frame clones and leaves out a portion. The data contain 150,000 or so clones, roughly 80% of them seen just once; the ten biggest clones take up approximately 2.1%. The receptor was isolated from a middle-aged man in good health and CMV-seropositive. The chain employs TRBV4-1 and TRBJ2-1, with D maybe TRBD2 (5 bases). The sample was PBMCs. CDR3 DNA sequence: TGCGCCAGCAGCCATGAAGGGAGAGGCGATGAGCAGTTCTTC. This sequence encodes CASSHEGRGDEQFF.